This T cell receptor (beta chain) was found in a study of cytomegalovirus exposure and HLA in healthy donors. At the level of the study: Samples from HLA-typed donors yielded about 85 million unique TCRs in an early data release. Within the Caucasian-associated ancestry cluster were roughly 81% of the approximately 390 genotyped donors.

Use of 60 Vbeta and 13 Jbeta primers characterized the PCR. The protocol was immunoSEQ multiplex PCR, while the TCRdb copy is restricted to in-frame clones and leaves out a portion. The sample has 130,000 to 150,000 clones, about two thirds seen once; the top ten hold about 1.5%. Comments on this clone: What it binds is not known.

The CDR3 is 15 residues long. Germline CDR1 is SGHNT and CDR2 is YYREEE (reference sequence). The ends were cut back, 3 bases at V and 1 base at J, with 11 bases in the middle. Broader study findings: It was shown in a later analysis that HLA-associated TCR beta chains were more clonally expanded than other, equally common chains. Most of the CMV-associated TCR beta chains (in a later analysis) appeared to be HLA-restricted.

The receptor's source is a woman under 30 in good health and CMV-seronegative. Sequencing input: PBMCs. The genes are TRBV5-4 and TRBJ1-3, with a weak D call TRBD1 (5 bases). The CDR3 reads CASSSLTGSGNTIYF. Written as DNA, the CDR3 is TGTGCCAGCAGCTCTTTAACAGGATCTGGAAACACCATATATTTT.